One sample yielded the 30 T cell receptor beta chains listed below, sequenced in a study of T cells in localized non-small cell lung cancer. TCRdb's table, derived via immunoSEQ multiplex PCR, lists solely in-frame clones and lacks some. The repertoire has approximately 1,500 clones, 22% of them found once; the top ten carry less than 10%. The sequencing here drew on lung tumor tissue, taken before any cancer treatment. The receptors come from a male donor aged 60 or older with stage III squamous cell lung carcinoma.

The chain is built from TRBV9 and TRBJ1-3, with D tentatively TRBD1 (5 bases). V was trimmed by 0 bases and J by 2 bases, leaving 12 bases between them. Germline CDR1 SGDLS, CDR2 YYNGEE. The CDR3 loop spans 16 amino acids. This chain's CDR3 is CASSVERGLPGNTIYF. CDR3 sequence (DNA): TGTGCCAGCAGCGTAGAGCGGGGGTTACCTGGAAACACCATATATTTT.

This clone was recorded only once. This chain uses TRBV5-1 with TRBJ2-7; a possible D gene is TRBD2 (6 bases). Germline CDR1 SGHRS, CDR2 YFSETQ. V was clipped by 4 bases and J by 0 bases, with 11 bases between them. The CDR3 is made up of 14 amino acids. CDR3 amino acids: CASSRDGGSYEQYF. CDR3 nucleotides: TGCGCCAGCAGCAGAGACGGGGGCTCCTACGAGCAGTACTTC.

This clone was picked up a small number of times. The V and J genes are TRBV30 and TRBJ1-4; D is undetermined. Germline CDR1 is GTSNPN and CDR2 is SVGIG (reference sequence). The CDR3 has 15 residues. Trimming stripped 3 bases from V and 8 bases from J, with 19 bases between. The CDR3 DNA reads TGTGCCTGGAGGAGTAAGGGTGGACGAGGGGAAAAACTGTTTTTT. It yields the protein CAWRSKGGRGEKLFF. The full variable domain, completed using reference TRBV30 and TRBJ1-4, is SQTIHQWPATLVQPVGSPLSLECTVEGTSNPNLYWYRQAAGRGLQLLFYSVGIGQISSEVPQNLSASRPQDRQFILSSKKLLLSDSGFYLCAWRSKGGRGEKLFFGSGTQLSVL.

This chain connects TRBV19 to TRBJ1-2; TRBD1 agrees at 7 bases. The junction had 6 bases not matched to a gene; V was cut back by 3 bases and J by 2 bases. Germline CDR1 reads LNHDA; CDR2 reads SQIVND (reference sequence). This CDR3 has 15 amino acids. DNA of the CDR3: TGTGCCAGTAGTATTGCGACAGGGAGGAACTATGGCTACACCTTC. It is translated as CASSIATGRNYGYTF.

This clone has only a few counts. The chain has TRBV30 and TRBJ2-7; D not resolved. The length of the CDR3 is 14 residues. Germline-derived CDR1 and CDR2 are GTSNPN and SVGIG (reference sequence). Trimming removed 0 bases at V and 0 bases at J, with 9 bases between. CDR3 in amino acids: CAWSVTQNSYEQYF. CDR3 nucleotide sequence: TGTGCCTGGAGTGTAACCCAGAACTCCTACGAGCAGTACTTC.

The rearrangement links TRBV9 to TRBJ1-1; 9 bases fit TRBD1. Germline V gene sequence: CDR1 SGDLS, CDR2 YYNGEE. This CDR3 is built from 14 residues. Losses at the gene ends were 6 bases for V and 1 base for J; bases not matched to a gene: 4. The CDR3 loop reads CASKQGAANTEAFF. The CDR3 nucleotides are TGTGCCAGCAAACAGGGGGCCGCGAACACTGAAGCTTTCTTT.

This clone was picked up a small number of times. The chain recombines TRBV28 with TRBJ1-2; 7 positions match TRBD1. This CDR3 is built from 14 residues. After removal of 7 bases from V and 8 bases from J, the junction contained 13 bases not matched to a gene. Germline assignment: CDR1 MDHEN and CDR2 SYDVKM. DNA of the CDR3: TGTGCCAGCACTCGGGACCTGACAGGGTTCGGCTACACCTTC. Its translation is CASTRDLTGFGYTF.

This clone came up a few times. The gene calls are TRBV11-3 and TRBJ2-2; TRBD2 matches 7 bases. J was trimmed by 0 bases and V by 4 bases; bases with no gene match: 5. Germline V gene sequence: CDR1 SGHNT, CDR2 YENEEA. This CDR3 region has 16 residues. The CDR3, as DNA: TGTGCCAGCAGCTCTGGGGGGGACTCGAACACCGGGGAGCTGTTTTTT. Encoded protein: CASSSGGDSNTGELFF.

This CDR3 reads CASSSRTSGVRNEQFF. The CDR3 DNA reads as TGTGCCAGCAGCAGCAGGACTAGCGGGGTCAGGAATGAGCAGTTCTTC. This chain uses TRBV9 with TRBJ2-1, with 12 bases lining up with TRBD2. The CDR3 consists of 16 residues. Germline CDR1 and CDR2: SGDLS and YYNGEE. Germline trimming cut 4 bases from V and 7 bases from J; bases unmatched to any gene: 9. Combining the CDR3 with reference TRBV9 and TRBJ2-1 gives the whole variable domain DSGVTQTPKHLITATGQRVTLRCSPRSGDLSVYWYQQSLDQGLQFLIQYYNGEERAKGNILERFSAQQFPDLHSELNLSSLELGDSALYFCASSSRTSGVRNEQFFGPGTRLTVL.

V is TRBV28 and J is TRBJ1-4; no clear D gene. From germline, CDR1 is MDHEN and CDR2 SYDVKM. The V end was cut by 3 bases, the J end by 0 bases, with 5 bases between. This CDR3 has 14 amino acids. The CDR3 DNA is TGTGCCAGCAGTTTTAGCACAACTAATGAAAAACTGTTTTTT. Translated, it gives CASSFSTTNEKLFF.

This clone came up a few times. The J gene is TRBJ2-5, the V gene TRBV28, with D perhaps matching TRBD1 (6 bases). CDR3 length: 16 residues. Germline V CDR1 and CDR2: MDHEN, SYDVKM. Deletions cut 2 bases from V and 0 bases from J, with 13 bases between. CDR3 sequence: CASSLIPDRYQETQYF. CDR3 coding DNA: TGTGCCAGCAGTTTAATCCCAGACAGGTACCAAGAGACCCAGTACTTC.

This clone is medium-sized within its sample. V is TRBV6-8 and J is TRBJ2-6; TRBD1 aligns across 10 bases. This CDR3 comprises 17 residues. Looked up from germline, CDR1 is MNHGY and CDR2 is SAAAGT. J was trimmed by 0 bases and V by 6 bases; bases with no gene match: 5. The CDR3 is CASSRGTGVSGANVLTF. CDR3 DNA: TGTGCCAGCAGCCGCGGGACAGGGGTCTCTGGGGCCAACGTCCTGACTTTC.

This clone was seen more than once but under ten times. This chain connects TRBV8-2 to TRBJ2-1; TRBD1, the table's D call, lacks a check against the DNA. TRBV8-2 is classified as a pseudogene. This CDR3 region has 15 residues. The CDR3 coding sequence is TGTGCCAGCAGTTTAACTGGGCTCAGCAGGAATGAGCAGTTCTTC. Translating it yields CASSLTGLSRNEQFF.

The chain recombines TRBV18 with TRBJ1-2; D ambiguous. The CDR3 is 13 residues long. With 2 bases removed from V and 4 bases from J, the gap between germline ends came to 8 bases. Germline assignment: CDR1 KGHSH and CDR2 LQKENI. In nucleotides, the CDR3 is TGTGCCAGCTCACCAGAGGACTCCTATGGCTACACCTTC. It specifies CASSPEDSYGYTF. Drawing the rest from reference TRBV18 and TRBJ1-2, the complete variable domain is NAGVMQNPRHLVRRRGQEARLRCSPMKGHSHVYWYRQLPEEGLKFMVYLQKENIIDESGMPKERFSAEFPKEGPSILRIQQVVRGDSAAYFCASSPEDSYGYTFGSGTRLTVV.

The chain combines TRBV11-3 with TRBJ2-7; 10 nucleotides line up with TRBD2. V lost 1 base to trimming and J lost 6 bases; unmatched junction nucleotides: 12. CDR3 length: 17 amino acids. Germline V gene data show CDR1 as SGHNT and CDR2 as YENEEA. CDR3 protein: CASSLVKGGLAGGEQYF. As DNA, the CDR3 is TGTGCCAGCAGCTTAGTGAAGGGCGGGTTAGCGGGGGGCGAGCAGTACTTC.

V and J are TRBV29-1 and TRBJ2-7, with 7 bases identical to TRBD1. J gave up 2 bases and V 7 bases, and 5 bases lay outside the gene matches. Germline V gene lookup returns CDR1 SQVTM and CDR2 ANQGSEA. CDR3 length: 12 residues. CDR3 in amino acids: CSAKDRTYEQYF. In DNA, the CDR3 is TGCAGCGCTAAGGACAGGACCTACGAGCAGTACTTC.

This clone was recorded a few times. This sequence joins TRBV11-3 and TRBJ1-4; 8 bases are shared with TRBD1. The V gene's germline CDR1 is SGHNT and CDR2 YENEEA. V shed 6 bases and J 8 bases; nucleotides not matched to a gene: 11. This CDR3 contains 15 residues. The CDR3 nucleotides are TGTGCCAGCAGACCAACTGGACAGGGAGGAGAAAAACTGTTTTTT. It yields the protein CASRPTGQGGEKLFF. Full variable domain (rest looked up from reference TRBV11-3 and TRBJ1-4): EAGVVQSPRYKIIEKKQPVAFWCNPISGHNTLYWYLQNLGQGPELLIRYENEEAVDDSQLPKDRFSAERLKGVDSTLKIQPAELGDSAVYLCASRPTGQGGEKLFFGSGTQLSVL.

This clone occurred once. The rearrangement uses TRBV19 and TRBJ2-5, with 7 positions matching TRBD2. CDR1 is LNHDA and CDR2 is SQIVND in the germline V gene (reference sequence). CDR3 length: 13 residues. J was trimmed by 5 bases and V by 7 bases; bases with no gene match: 7. The CDR3 nucleotides are TGTGCCAGTACCGGGAGGCCCGGGGAGACCCAGTACTTC. It is translated as CASTGRPGETQYF.

The genes are TRBV6-8 and TRBJ1-5; 7 nucleotides line up with TRBD1. The germline V gene encodes CDR1 MNHGY and CDR2 SAAAGT. This CDR3 spans 15 amino acids. V shed 6 bases and J 6 bases; nucleotides not matched to a gene: 11. As DNA, the CDR3 is TGTGCCAGCAGACGCGGGACAGATCGGGCTCAGCCCCAGCATTTT. It encodes CASRRGTDRAQPQHF.

In this sample, this clone turned up a few times. V is TRBV6-8 and J is TRBJ2-7; TRBD2 aligns across 9 bases. The CDR3 spans 19 residues. Trimming removed 4 bases from V and 0 bases from J; junction bases left unmatched: 16. In germline, CDR1 is MNHGY, CDR2 SAAAGT. CDR3 protein: CASSSPRGSGRTYSYEQYF. CDR3 coding DNA: TGTGCCAGCAGTTCCCCGCGGGGGAGCGGGAGGACATACTCCTACGAGCAGTACTTC.

This clone occurred a few times. The chain uses TRBV1 and TRBJ2-2; the D call in the table, TRBD1, was not verified against the DNA. TRBV1 is shown as a pseudogene. The CDR3 runs 19 residues. This CDR3 is CASSQDTGTGFSNTGELFF. The CDR3 bases are TGCGCCAGCAGCCAAGATACGGGGACAGGGTTTAGTAACACCGGGGAGCTGTTTTTT.

CDR3 protein: CASSQPRGEETQYF. Here the CDR3 DNA reads TGCGCCAGCAGCCAACCAAGGGGGGAAGAGACCCAGTACTTC. This chain links TRBV1 with TRBJ2-5. TRBV1 is classified as a pseudogene. This CDR3 is built from 14 residues.

CDR3 residues: CASSYPGTYNEQFF. The CDR3 DNA reads as TGTGCCAGCAGCTACCCAGGAACTTACAATGAGCAGTTCTTC. V is TRBV11-3 and J is TRBJ2-1; D is uncertain. Germline loops: CDR1 SGHNT, CDR2 YENEEA. CDR3 length equals 14 residues. The V gene lost 4 bases and the J gene lost 4 bases, with 11 bases spanning the gap.

The gene calls are TRBV11-1 and TRBJ2-2; D is perhaps TRBD1 or TRBD2 (5 bases each). Trimming took 3 bases from V and 2 from J, leaving 13 bases between them. Germline V CDR1 and CDR2: SGHAT, FQDESV (reference sequence). The CDR3 spans 16 residues. Here the CDR3 reads CASSLGRGLNTGELFF. The CDR3 DNA reads as TGTGCCAGCAGCTTGGGACGGGGCCTTAACACCGGGGAGCTGTTTTTT.

This sequence joins TRBV29-1 and TRBJ2-3; 9 nucleotides match TRBD1. CDR3 length: 15 amino acids. Looked up from germline, CDR1 is SQVTM and CDR2 is ANQGSEA. V gave up 3 bases and J gave up 4 bases; unmatched junction bases: 8. The CDR3 DNA sequence: TGCAGCGTTGATGAACGGACAGGGGCGGCAGATACGCAGTATTTT. Protein product: CSVDERTGAADTQYF.

V and J are TRBV29-1 and TRBJ2-1; the match to TRBD2 covers 11 bases. The germline gives CDR1 SQVTM, CDR2 ANQGSEA. The CDR3 covers 12 residues. The CDR3 protein is CHTTSGINEQFF. The DNA of the CDR3 is TGCCACACGACTAGCGGGATCAATGAGCAGTTCTTC.

The CDR3 DNA sequence: TGTGCCACCAGCAGAGTCACCGGGACAGCAAGCAATCAGCCCCAGCATTTT. Encoded protein: CATSRVTGTASNQPQHF. The chain is built from TRBV15 and TRBJ1-5; TRBD1 agrees at 7 bases. V dropped 1 base and J dropped 1; count of bases not matched to a gene: 7. The CDR3 is made up of 17 amino acids. The germline gives CDR1 LNHNV, CDR2 YYDKDF (reference sequence).

This clone was counted only a few times. V gene TRBV28 combines with J gene TRBJ2-1, with 7 bases identical to TRBD2. CDR1 and CDR2 from the germline V gene are MDHEN and SYDVKM. Losses at the gene ends were 5 bases for V and 2 bases for J; bases not matched to a gene: 3. This CDR3 is built from 14 residues. The CDR3 here is CASSPAGTYNEQFF. DNA of the CDR3: TGTGCCAGCAGTCCAGCGGGGACCTACAATGAGCAGTTCTTC.

The chain couples TRBV6-8 to TRBJ1-1; D unresolved. Germline V gene sequence: CDR1 MNHGY, CDR2 SAAAGT. V lost 10 bases and J 1 base, leaving 16 bases between the germline ends. CDR3 size: 14 residues. The CDR3 nucleotides are TGTGCCACTACCTCATCCTTGGGGAACACTGAAGCTTTCTTT. Its translation is CATTSSLGNTEAFF.

The J gene is TRBJ2-1, the V gene TRBV19; TRBD2 aligns across 13 bases. Germline V lookup: CDR1 LNHDA, CDR2 SQIVND (reference sequence). The CDR3 loop spans 16 amino acids. V shed 4 bases and J 6 bases; nucleotides not matched to a gene: 6. This CDR3 reads CASSKTTSGRANEQFF. The DNA of the CDR3 is TGTGCCAGTAGTAAAACCACTAGCGGGAGGGCCAATGAGCAGTTCTTC.